This TCR beta chain was found in a study of blood T cell repertoires in COVID-19. Assay used: immunoSEQ multiplex PCR; TCRdb lists only in-frame clones, some missing. The repertoire holds roughly 57,000 clones, with 90% to 95% as singletons. The CDR3 is 15 amino acids. V gave up 0 bases and J gave up 3 bases; unmatched junction bases: 3. Germline V gene lookup returns CDR1 SGHRS and CDR2 YFSETQ. The V and J genes are TRBV5-1 and TRBJ2-5, with 9 bases fitting TRBD1. The source is a human donor in a cohort sampled during active COVID-19. The sample consisted of peripheral blood. Here the CDR3 DNA reads TGCGCCAGCAGCTTGGTCGGGACAGGGAAAGAGACCCAGTACTTC. Its translation is CASSLVGTGKETQYF.